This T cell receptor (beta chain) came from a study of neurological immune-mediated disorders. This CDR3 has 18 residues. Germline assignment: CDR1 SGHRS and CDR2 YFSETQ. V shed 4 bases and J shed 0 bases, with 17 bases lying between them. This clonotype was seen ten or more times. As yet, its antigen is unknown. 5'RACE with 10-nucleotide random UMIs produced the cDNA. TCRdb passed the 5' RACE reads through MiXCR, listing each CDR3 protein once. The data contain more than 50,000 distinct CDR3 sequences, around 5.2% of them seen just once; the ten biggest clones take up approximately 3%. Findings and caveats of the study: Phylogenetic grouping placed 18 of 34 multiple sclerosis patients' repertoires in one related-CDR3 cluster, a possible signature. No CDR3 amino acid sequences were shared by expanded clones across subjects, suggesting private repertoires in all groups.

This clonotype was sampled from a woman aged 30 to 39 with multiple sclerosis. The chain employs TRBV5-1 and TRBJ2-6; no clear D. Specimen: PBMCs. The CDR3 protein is CASSPGLDTYSGANVLTF. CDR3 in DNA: TGCGCCAGCAGCCCGGGCCTAGACACGTACTCTGGGGCCAACGTCCTGACTTTC.